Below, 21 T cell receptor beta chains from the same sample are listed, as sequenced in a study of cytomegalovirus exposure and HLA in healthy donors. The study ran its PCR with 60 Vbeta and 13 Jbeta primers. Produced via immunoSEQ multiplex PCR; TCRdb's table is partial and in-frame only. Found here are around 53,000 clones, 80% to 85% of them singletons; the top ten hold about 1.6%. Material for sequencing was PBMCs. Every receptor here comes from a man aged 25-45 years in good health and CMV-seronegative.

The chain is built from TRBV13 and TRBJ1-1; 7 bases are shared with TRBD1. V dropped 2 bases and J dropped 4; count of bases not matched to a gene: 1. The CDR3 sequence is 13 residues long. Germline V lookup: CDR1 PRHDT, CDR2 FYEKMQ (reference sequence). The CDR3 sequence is CASSLSGGTEAFF. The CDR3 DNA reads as TGTGCCAGCAGCTTATCAGGGGGCACTGAAGCTTTCTTT.

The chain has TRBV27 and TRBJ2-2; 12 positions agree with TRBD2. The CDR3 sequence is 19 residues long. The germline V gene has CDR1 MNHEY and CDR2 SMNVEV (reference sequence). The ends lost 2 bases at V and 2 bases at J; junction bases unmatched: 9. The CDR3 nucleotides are TGTGCCAGCAGTTTACTCAAGACTAGCGGGGGAGCAAACACCGGGGAGCTGTTTTTT. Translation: CASSLLKTSGGANTGELFF.

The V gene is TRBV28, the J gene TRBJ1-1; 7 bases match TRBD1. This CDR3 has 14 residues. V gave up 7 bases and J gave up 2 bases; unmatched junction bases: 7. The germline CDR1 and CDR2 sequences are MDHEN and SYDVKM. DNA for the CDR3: TGTGCCAGCAAGGGGGCAGCTTTAAACACTGAAGCTTTCTTT. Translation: CASKGAALNTEAFF.

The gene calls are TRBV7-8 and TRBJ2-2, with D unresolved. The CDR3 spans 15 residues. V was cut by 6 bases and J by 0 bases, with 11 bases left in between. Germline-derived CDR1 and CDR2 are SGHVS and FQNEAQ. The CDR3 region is CASRVELPNTGELFF. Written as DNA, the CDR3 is TGTGCCAGCAGGGTGGAGCTCCCGAACACCGGGGAGCTGTTTTTT.

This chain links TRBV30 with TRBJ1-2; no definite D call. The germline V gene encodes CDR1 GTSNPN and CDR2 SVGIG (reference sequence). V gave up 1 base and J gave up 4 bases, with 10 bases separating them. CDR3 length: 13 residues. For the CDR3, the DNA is TGTGCCTGGAGTGCTGAGGAAAGCTATGGCTACACCTTC. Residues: CAWSAEESYGYTF.

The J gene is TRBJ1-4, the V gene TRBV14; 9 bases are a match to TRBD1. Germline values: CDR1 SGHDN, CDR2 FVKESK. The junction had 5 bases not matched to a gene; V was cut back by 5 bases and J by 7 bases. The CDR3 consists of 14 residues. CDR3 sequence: CASSKTGGSEKLFF. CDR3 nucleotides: TGTGCCAGCAGCAAGACAGGGGGAAGTGAAAAACTGTTTTTT.

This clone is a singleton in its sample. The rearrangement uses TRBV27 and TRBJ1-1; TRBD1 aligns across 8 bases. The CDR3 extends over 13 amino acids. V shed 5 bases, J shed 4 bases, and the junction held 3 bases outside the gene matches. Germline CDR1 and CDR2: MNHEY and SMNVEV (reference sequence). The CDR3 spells CASSKTGGTEAFF. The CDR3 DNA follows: TGTGCCAGCAGTAAAACAGGGGGCACTGAAGCTTTCTTT.

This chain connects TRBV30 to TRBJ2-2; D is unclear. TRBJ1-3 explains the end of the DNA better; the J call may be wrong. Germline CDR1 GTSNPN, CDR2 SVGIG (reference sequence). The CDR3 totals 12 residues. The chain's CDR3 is CAWKSPGNTIYF. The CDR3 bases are TGTGCCTGGAAGAGTCCAGGAAACACCATATATTTT.

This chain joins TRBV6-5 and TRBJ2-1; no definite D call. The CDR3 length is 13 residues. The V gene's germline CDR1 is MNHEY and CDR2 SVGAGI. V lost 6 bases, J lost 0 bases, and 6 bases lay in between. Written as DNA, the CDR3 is TGTGCCAGCAGCCCGGGCTCCTACAATGAGCAGTTCTTC. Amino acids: CASSPGSYNEQFF.

CDR3 region: CASSLRTGGGDNEQFF. DNA of the CDR3: TGCGCCAGCAGCCTGAGGACTGGCGGAGGGGACAATGAGCAGTTCTTC. The V gene is TRBV4-3, the J gene TRBJ2-1, with D perhaps TRBD2 (6 bases). Germline loops: CDR1 LGHNA, CDR2 YSLEER. This CDR3 has 16 residues. Trimming left V 4 bases short and J 5 bases short, with 18 bases between.

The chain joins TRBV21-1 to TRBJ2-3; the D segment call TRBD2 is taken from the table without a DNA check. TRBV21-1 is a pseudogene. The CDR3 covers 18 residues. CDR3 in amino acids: CASSKGLDWGGSTDTQYF. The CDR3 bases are TGTGCCAGCAGCAAAGGCCTGGATTGGGGGGGAAGCACAGATACGCAGTATTTT.

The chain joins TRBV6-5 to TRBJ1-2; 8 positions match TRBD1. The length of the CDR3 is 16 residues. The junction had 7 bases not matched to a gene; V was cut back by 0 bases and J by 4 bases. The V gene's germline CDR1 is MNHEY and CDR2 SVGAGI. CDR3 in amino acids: CASSYSRTGSGYGYTF. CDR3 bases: TGTGCCAGCAGTTACTCCCGGACAGGGTCGGGCTATGGCTACACCTTC.

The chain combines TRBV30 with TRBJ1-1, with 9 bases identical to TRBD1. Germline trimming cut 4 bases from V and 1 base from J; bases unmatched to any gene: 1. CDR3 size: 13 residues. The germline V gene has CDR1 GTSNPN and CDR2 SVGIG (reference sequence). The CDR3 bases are TGTGCCTGGAAGGGACAGGGGAACACTGAAGCTTTCTTT. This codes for CAWKGQGNTEAFF.

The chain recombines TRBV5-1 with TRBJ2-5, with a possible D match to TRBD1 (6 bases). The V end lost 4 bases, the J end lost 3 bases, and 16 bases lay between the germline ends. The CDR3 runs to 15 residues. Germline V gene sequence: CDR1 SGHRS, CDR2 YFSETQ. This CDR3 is CASSPGTHSEETQYF. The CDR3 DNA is TGCGCCAGCAGCCCTGGGACACACTCGGAAGAGACCCAGTACTTC.

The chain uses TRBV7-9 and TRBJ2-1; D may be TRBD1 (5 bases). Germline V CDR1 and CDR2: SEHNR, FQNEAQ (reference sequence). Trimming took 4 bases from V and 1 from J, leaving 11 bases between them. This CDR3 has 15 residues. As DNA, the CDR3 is TGTGCCAGCAGCTCGGCCAGGGATTCCTACAATGAGCAGTTCTTC. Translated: CASSSARDSYNEQFF.

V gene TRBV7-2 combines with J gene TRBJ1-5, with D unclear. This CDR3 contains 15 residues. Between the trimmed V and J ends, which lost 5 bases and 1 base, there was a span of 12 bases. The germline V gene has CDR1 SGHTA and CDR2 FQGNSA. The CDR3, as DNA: TGTGCCAGCAGCCGCGCCTATCGGAGCAATCAGCCCCAGCATTTT. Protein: CASSRAYRSNQPQHF.

The CDR3 DNA is TGTGCCAGCAGCCGAGCGCCGCGGGGGGGGTTGGGGGAGACCCAGTACTTC. The encoded protein is CASSRAPRGGLGETQYF. The chain joins TRBV7-2 to TRBJ2-5, with TRBD2 matching over 9 bases. Per the germline V gene, CDR1 is SGHTA and CDR2 is FQGNSA. The CDR3 sequence is 17 residues long. V was pared by 5 bases and J by 5 bases, with 15 bases of the junction left unmatched.

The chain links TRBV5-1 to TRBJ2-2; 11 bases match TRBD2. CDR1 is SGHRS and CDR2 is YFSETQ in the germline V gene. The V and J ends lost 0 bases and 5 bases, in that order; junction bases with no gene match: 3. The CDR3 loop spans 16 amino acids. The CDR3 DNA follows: TGCGCCAGCAGCTTGGTTCTAGCGGGGGGAACCGGGGAGCTGTTTTTT. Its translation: CASSLVLAGGTGELFF.

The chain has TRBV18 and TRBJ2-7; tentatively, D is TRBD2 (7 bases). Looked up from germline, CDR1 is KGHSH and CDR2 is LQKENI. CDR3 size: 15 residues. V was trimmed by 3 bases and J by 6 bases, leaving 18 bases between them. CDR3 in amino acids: CASSPPGTGGLEQYF. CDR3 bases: TGTGCCAGCTCACCTCCCGGGACCGGGGGGCTCGAGCAGTACTTC.

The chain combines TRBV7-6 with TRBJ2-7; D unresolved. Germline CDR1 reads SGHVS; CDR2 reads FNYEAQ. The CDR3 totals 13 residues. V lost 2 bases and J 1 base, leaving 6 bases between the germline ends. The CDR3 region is CASSLTESYEQYF. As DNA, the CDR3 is TGTGCCAGCAGCTTAACCGAGTCCTACGAGCAGTACTTC.

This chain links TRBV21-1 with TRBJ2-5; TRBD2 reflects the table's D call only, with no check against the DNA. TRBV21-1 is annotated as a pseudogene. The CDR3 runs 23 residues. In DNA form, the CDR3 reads TGTGCCAGCAGCAAAGCCAATAGTCAACGGTTGACTAGCGGGAGATTGTCGGGAGAGACCCAGTACTTC. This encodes CASSKANSQRLTSGRLSGETQYF.